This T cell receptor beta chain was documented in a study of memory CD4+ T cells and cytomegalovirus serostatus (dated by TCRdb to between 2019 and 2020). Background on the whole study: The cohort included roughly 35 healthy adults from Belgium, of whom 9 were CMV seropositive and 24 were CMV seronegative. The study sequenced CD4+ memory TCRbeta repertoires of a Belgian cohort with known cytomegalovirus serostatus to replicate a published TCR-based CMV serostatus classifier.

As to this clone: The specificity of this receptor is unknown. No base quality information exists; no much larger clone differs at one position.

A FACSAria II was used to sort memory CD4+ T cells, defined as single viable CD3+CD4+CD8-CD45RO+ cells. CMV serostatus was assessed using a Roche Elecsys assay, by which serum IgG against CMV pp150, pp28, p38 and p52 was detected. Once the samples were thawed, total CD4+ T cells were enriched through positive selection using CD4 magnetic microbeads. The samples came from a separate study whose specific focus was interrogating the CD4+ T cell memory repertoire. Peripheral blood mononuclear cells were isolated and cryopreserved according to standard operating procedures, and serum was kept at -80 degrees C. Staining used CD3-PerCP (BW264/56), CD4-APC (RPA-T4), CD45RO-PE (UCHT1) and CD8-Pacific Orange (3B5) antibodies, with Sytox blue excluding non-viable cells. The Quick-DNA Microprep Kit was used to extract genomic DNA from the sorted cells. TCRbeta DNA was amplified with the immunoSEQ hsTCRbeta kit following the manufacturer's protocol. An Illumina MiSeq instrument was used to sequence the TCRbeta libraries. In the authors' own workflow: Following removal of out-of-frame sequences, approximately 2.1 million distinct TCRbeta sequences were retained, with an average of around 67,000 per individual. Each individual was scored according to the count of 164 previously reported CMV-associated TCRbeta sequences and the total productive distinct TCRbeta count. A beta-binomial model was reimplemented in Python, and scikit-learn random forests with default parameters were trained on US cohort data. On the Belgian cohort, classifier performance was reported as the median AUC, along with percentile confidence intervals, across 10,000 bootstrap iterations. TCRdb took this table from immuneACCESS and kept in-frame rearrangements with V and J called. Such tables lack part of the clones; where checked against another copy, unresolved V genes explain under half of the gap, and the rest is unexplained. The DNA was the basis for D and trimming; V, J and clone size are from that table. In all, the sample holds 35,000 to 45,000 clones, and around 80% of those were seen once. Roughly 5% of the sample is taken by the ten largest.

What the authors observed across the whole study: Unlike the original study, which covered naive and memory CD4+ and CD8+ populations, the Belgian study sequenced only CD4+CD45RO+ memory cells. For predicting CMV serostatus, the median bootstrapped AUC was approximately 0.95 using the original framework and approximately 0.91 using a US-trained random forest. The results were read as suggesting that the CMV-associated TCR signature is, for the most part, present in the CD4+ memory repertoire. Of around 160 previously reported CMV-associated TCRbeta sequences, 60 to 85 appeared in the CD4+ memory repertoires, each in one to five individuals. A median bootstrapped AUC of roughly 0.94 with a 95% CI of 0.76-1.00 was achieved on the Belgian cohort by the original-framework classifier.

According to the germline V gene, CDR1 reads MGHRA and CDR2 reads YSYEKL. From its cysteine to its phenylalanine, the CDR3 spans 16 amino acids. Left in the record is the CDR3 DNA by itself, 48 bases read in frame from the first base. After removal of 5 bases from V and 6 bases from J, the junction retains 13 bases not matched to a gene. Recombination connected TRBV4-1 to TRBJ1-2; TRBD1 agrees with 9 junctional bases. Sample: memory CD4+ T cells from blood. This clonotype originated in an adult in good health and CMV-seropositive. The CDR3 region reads CASSSHYRGRFDGYTF. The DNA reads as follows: TGCGCCAGCAGCTCACACTACAGGGGGCGCTTCGATGGCTACACCTTC.